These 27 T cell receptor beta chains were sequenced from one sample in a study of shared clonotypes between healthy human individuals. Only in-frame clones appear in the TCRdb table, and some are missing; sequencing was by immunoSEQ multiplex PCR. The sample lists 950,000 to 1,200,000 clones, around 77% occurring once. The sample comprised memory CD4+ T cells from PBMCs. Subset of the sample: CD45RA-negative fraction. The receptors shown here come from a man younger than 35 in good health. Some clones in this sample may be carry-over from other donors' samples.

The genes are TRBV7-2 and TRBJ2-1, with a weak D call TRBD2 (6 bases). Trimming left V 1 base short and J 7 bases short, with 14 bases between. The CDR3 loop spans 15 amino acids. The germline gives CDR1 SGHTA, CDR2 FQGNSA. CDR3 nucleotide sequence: TGTGCCAGCAGCTTAGTTTGGGAGGAGTGGAATGAGCAGTTCTTC. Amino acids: CASSLVWEEWNEQFF. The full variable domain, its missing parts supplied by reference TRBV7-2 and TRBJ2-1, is GAGVSQSPSNKVTEKGKDVELRCDPISGHTALYWYRQSLGQGLEFLIYFQGNSAPDKSGLPSDRFSAERTGGSVSTLTIQRTQQEDSAVYLCASSLVWEEWNEQFFGPGTRLTVL.

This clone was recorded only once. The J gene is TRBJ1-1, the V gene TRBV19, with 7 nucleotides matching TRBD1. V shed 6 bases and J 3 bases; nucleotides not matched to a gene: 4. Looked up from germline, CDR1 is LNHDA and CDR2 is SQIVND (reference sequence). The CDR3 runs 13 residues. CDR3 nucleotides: TGTGCCAGTAGGACAGGGCCCGACACTGAAGCTTTCTTT. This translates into CASRTGPDTEAFF. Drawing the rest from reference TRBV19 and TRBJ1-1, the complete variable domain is DGGITQSPKYLFRKEGQNVTLSCEQNLNHDAMYWYRQDPGQGLRLIYYSQIVNDFQKGDIAEGYSVSREKKESFPLTVTSAQKNPTAFYLCASRTGPDTEAFFGQGTRLTVV.

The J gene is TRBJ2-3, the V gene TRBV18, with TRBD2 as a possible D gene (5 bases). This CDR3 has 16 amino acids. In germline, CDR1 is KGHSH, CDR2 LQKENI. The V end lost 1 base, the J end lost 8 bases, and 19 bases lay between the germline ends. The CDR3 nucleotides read TGTGCCAGCTCACCACTGGGTAAAGGTGGGAGTGGTACGCAGTATTTT. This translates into CASSPLGKGGSGTQYF.

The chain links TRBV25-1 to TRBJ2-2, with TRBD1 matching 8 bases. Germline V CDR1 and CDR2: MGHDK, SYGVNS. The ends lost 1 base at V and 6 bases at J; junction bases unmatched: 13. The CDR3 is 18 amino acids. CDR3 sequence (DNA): TGTGCCAGCAGTGAATTACAGGGGGTGTCGGGGGTCGCCGGGGAGCTGTTTTTT. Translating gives CASSELQGVSGVAGELFF. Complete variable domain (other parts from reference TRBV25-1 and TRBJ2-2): EADIYQTPRYLVIGTGKKITLECSQTMGHDKMYWYQQDPGMELHLIHYSYGVNSTEKGDLSSESTVSRIRTEHFPLTLESARPSHTSQYLCASSELQGVSGVAGELFFGEGSRLTVL.

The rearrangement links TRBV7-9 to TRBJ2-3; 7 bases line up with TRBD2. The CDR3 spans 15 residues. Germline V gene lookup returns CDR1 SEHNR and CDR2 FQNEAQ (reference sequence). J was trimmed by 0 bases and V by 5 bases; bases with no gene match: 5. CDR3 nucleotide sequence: TGTGCCAGCAGCCTCACTAGCGCCAGCACAGATACGCAGTATTTT. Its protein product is CASSLTSASTDTQYF.

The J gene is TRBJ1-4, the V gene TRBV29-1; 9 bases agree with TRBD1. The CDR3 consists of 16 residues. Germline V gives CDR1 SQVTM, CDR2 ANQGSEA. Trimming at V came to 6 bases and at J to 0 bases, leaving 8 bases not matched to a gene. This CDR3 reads CSVRDREGPTNEKLFF. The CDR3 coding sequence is TGCAGCGTACGGGACAGGGAAGGTCCAACTAATGAAAAACTGTTTTTT.

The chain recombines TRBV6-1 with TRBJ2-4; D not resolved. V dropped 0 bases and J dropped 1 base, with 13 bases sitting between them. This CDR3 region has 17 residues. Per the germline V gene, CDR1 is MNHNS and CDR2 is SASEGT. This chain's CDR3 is CASSEALGSGAKNIQYF. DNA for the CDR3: TGTGCCAGCAGTGAAGCGTTGGGTAGTGGTGCCAAAAACATTCAGTACTTC.

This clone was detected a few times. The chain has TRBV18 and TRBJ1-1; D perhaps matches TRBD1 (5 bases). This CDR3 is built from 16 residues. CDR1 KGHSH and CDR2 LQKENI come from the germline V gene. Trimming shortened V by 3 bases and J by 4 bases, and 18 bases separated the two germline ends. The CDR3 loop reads CASSPNWGKMSTEAFF. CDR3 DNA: TGTGCCAGCTCACCTAATTGGGGGAAGATGAGCACTGAAGCTTTCTTT.

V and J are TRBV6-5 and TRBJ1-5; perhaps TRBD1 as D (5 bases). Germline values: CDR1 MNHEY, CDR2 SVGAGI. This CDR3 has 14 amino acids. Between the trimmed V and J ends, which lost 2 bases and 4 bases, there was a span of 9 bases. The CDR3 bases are TGTGCCAGCAGTTACCTGGGGGGGAATCAGCCCCAGCATTTT. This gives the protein CASSYLGGNQPQHF.

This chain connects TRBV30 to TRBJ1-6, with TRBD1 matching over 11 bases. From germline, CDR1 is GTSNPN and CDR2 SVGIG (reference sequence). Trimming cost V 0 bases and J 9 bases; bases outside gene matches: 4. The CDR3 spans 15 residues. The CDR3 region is CAWSVRDRGTSPLHF. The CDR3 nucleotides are TGTGCCTGGAGTGTACGGGACAGGGGGACTTCACCCCTCCACTTT.

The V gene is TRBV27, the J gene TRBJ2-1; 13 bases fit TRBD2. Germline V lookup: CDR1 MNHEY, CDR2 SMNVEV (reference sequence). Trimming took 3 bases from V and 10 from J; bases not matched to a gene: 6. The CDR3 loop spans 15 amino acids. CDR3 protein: CASSFQTSGRSEQFF. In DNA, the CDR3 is TGTGCCAGCAGTTTCCAGACTAGCGGGAGGAGCGAGCAGTTCTTC.

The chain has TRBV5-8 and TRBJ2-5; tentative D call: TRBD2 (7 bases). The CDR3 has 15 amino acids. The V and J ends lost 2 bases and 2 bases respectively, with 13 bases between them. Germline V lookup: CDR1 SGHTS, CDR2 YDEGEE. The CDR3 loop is CASSFTGGSQETQYF. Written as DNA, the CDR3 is TGTGCCAGCAGCTTCACGGGGGGCAGTCAAGAGACCCAGTACTTC.

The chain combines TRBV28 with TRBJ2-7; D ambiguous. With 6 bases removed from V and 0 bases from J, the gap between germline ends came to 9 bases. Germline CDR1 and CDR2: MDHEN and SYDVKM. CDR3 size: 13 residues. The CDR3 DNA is TGTGCCAGCAGGCCGCCAGTCTCCTACGAGCAGTACTTC. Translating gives CASRPPVSYEQYF.

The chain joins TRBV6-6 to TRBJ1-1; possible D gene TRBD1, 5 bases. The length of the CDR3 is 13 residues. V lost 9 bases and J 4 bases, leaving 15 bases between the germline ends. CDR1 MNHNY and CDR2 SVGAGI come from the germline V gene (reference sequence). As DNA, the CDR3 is TGTGCCAGTTTGCGTAGGGACGGCACTGAAGCTTTCTTT. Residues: CASLRRDGTEAFF.

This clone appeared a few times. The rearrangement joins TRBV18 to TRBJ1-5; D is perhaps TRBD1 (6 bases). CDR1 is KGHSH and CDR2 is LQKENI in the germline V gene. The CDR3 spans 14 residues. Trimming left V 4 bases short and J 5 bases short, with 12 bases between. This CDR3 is CASSRIEGDQPQHF. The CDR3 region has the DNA TGTGCCAGCTCACGCATCGAGGGGGATCAGCCCCAGCATTTT. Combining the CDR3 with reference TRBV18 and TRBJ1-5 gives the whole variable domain NAGVMQNPRHLVRRRGQEARLRCSPMKGHSHVYWYRQLPEEGLKFMVYLQKENIIDESGMPKERFSAEFPKEGPSILRIQQVVRGDSAAYFCASSRIEGDQPQHFGDGTRLSIL.

For the CDR3, the DNA is TGTGCCAGCAGCGTAGTGACAAACACTGAAGCTTTCTTT. Protein product: CASSVVTNTEAFF. V is TRBV9 and J is TRBJ1-1, with no clear D. CDR3 length: 13 residues. CDR1 is SGDLS, CDR2 YYNGEE, per germline. V was shortened by 0 bases and J by 2 bases, with 5 bases between the two germline ends.

CDR3 protein: CASSQDRGQVYNEQFF. CDR3 DNA sequence: TGCGCCAGCAGCCAAGATAGGGGACAGGTCTACAATGAGCAGTTCTTC. The chain recombines TRBV4-1 with TRBJ2-1; the match to TRBD1 covers 8 bases. CDR1 is MGHRA, CDR2 YSYEKL, per germline. With V trimmed by 0 bases and J by 3 bases, 4 bases remained unmatched. The CDR3 runs to 16 residues.

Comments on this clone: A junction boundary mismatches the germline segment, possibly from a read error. The chain's CDR3 is CASSSSRASRDTQYF. In nucleotides, the CDR3 is TGTGCCAGCAGTTCCTCCCGGGCTAGCAGAGATACGCAGTATTTT. This chain connects TRBV28 to TRBJ2-3, with D possibly being TRBD2 (5 bases). Germline loops: CDR1 MDHEN, CDR2 SYDVKM. This CDR3 comprises 15 residues.

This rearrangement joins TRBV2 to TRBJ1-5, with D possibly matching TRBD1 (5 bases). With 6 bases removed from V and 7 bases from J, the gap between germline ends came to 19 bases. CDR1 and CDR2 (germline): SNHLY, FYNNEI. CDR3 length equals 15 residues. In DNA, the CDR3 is TGTGCCAGCAGGAGTGCCGGGACGGGAGGGCAGCCCCAGCATTTT. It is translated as CASRSAGTGGQPQHF.

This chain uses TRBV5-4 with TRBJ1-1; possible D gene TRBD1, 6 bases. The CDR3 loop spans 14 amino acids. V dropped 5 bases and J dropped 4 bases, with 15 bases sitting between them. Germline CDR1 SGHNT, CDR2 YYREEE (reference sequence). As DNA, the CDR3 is TGTGCCAGCAGGCCTGAGGGGGGTTTCACTGAAGCTTTCTTT. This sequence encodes CASRPEGGFTEAFF.

The CDR3 here is CASSLLNRGYNEQFF. The DNA for the CDR3 is TGTGCCAGCAGCTTGTTAAACAGGGGGTACAATGAGCAGTTCTTC. The V and J genes are TRBV5-4 and TRBJ2-1; 8 nucleotides match TRBD1. Unmatched junction bases numbered 4, after V lost 1 base and J lost 4 bases. Per the germline V gene, CDR1 is SGHNT and CDR2 is YYREEE (reference sequence). This CDR3 spans 15 amino acids.

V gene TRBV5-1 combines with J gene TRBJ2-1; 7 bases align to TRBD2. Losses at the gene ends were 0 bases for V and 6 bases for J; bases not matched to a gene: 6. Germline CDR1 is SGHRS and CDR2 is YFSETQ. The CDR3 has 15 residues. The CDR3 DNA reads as TGCGCCAGCAGCTTGGGTGGGACTACCTCCAATGAGCAGTTCTTC. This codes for CASSLGGTTSNEQFF.

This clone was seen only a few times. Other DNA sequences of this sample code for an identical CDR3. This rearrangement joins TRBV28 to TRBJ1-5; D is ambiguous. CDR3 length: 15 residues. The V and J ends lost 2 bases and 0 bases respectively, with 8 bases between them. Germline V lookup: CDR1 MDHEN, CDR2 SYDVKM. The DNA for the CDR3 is TGTGCCAGCAGTTTAGGAGGGTATAGCAATCAGCCCCAGCATTTT. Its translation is CASSLGGYSNQPQHF.

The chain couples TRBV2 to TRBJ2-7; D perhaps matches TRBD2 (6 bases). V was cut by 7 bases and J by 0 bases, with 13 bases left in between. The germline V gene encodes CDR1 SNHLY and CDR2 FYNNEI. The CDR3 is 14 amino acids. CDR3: CASKSGRLSYEQYF. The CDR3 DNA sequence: TGTGCCAGCAAATCCGGGAGACTCTCCTACGAGCAGTACTTC.

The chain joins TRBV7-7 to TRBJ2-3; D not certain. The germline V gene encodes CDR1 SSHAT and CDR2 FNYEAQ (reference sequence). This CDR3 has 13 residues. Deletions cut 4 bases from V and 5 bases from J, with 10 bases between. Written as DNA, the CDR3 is TGTGCCAGCAGCTACAGCAGAGGAGATACGCAGTATTTT. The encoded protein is CASSYSRGDTQYF. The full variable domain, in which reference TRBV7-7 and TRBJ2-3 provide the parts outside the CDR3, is GAGVSQSPRYKVTKRGQDVTLRCDPISSHATLYWYQQALGQGPEFLTYFNYEAQPDKSGLPSDRFSAERPEGSISTLTIQRTEQRDSAMYRCASSYSRGDTQYFGPGTRLTVL.

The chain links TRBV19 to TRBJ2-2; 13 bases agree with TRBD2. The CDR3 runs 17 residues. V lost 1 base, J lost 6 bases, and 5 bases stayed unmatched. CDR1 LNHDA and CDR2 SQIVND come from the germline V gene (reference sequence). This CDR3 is CASSIVLAGGMAGELFF. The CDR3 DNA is TGTGCCAGTAGTATAGTACTAGCGGGAGGGATGGCCGGGGAGCTGTTTTTT.

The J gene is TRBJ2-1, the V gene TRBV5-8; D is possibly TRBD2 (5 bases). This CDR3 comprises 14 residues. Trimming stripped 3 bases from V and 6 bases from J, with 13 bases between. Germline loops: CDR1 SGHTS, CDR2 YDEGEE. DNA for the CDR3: TGTGCCAGCAGCTCAGAATCCGGGGTCAATGAGCAGTTCTTC. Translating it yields CASSSESGVNEQFF.